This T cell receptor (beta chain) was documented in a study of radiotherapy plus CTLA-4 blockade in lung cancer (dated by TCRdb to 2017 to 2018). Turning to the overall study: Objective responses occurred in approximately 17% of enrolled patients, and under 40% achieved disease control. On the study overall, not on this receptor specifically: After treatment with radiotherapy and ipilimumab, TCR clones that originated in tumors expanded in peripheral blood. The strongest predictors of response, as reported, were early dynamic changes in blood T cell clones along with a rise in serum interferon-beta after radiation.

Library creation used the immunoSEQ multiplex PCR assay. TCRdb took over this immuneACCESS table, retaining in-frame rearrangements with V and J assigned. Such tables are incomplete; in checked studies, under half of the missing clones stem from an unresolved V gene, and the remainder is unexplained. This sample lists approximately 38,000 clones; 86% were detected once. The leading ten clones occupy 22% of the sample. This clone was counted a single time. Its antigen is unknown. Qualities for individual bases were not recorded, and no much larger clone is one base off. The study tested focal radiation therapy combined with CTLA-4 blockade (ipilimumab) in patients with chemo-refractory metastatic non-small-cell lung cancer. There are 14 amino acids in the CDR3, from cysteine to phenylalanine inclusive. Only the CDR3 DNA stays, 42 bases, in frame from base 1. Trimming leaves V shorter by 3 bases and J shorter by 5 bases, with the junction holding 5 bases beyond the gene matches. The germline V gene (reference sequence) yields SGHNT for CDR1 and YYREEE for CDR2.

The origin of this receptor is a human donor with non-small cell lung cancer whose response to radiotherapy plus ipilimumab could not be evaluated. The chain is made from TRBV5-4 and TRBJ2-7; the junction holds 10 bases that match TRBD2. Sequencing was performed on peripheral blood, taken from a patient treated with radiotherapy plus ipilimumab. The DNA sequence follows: TGTGCCAGCAGCTCCCGGACTAGCGGCGACGAGCAGTACTTC. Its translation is CASSSRTSGDEQYF.